This T cell receptor beta chain was sequenced during a study of T cells in localized non-small cell lung cancer. Sequencing used immunoSEQ multiplex PCR; TCRdb keeps in-frame clones, though not all of them. The table includes about 6,000 clones, about 28% detected once. This clone came up a few times. Its antigen is not known. Study-level results: Among the tissues sampled, uninvolved adjacent lung had the highest T cell clonality, above tumor. Higher T cell density in the blood was associated with longer overall survival, whereas higher adjacent-lung clonality associated with shorter survival. Heterogeneity within the tumor remains possible, as just one region underwent sequencing. The study detected a median approximately 50 of the top 100 tumor clones in adjacent lung.

The CDR3 is 18 amino acids. Germline CDR1 reads SGDLS; CDR2 reads YYNGEE. V shed 4 bases and J 5 bases; nucleotides not matched to a gene: 15. The chain recombines TRBV9 with TRBJ2-3; TRBD2 matches 11 bases. Here the sequenced sample was lung tumor tissue, taken before any cancer treatment. The receptor was derived from a female donor of 60 years or more with stage I lung adenocarcinoma. The DNA for the CDR3 is TGTGCCAGCAGCTTAGAAGGGGGTAGCGGGAGGGCCGGAGATACGCAGTATTTT. Translating it yields CASSLEGGSGRAGDTQYF.